Sequencing of this T cell receptor (beta chain) was carried out in a study of regulatory T cells in long-lasting Graves disease. Study outcomes and limitations: Shared public clonotypes totalled about 2,600 in persistent patients, compared with around 930 in new patients. Newly diagnosed disease favored TRBV20-1 and TRBJ2-1 over persistent disease.

For TCR beta, libraries came from iRepertoire HTBI primers and Arm-PCR of CDR3 regions. Original handling: Identification yielded around 58 TRBV and approximately 13 TRBJ segments across samples. Via MiXCR, TCRdb re-called the multiplex PCR reads, giving one row per CDR3 protein. TCRdb's processing, not the authors', yielded these V and J calls. In the table there are 430,000 or so distinct CDR3 sequences, 21% of which are singletons. The time point denotes: persistent/refractory GD, antithyroid drugs over 5 years with positive TRAb. PBMC RNA served as the TCR library source. The CDR3 sequence is 20 residues long. Germline V gene sequence: CDR1 SGHTA, CDR2 FQGTGA. After removal of 1 base from V and 3 bases from J, the junction contained 11 bases not matched to a gene. To note about this clonotype: What it recognizes is unknown.

This clonotype was sampled from a female donor with Graves disease. The sequencing used peripheral blood mononuclear cells (PBMCs), collected when the disease was refractory, from a patient treated with antithyroid drugs. The chain links TRBV7-3 to TRBJ2-2; 13 bases align to TRBD2. The chain's CDR3 is CASSLKPRLAGGRYTGELFF. The CDR3 DNA reads TGTGCCAGCAGCTTAAAGCCCCGACTAGCGGGAGGCAGGTACACCGGGGAGCTGTTTTTT.